Listed below are T cell receptor beta chains from one sample, sequenced in a study of early stage breast cancer tumors. Generated by immunoSEQ multiplex PCR, the TCRdb table keeps only in-frame clones and is missing some. Found here are under 13,000 clones, 75% to 85% of them singletons; the top ten hold roughly 13%. Sequenced material: breast tumor tissue. Receptors originate from a person aged 65-85 years with breast cancer. Both conserved end residues are part of each CDR3. The D gene is left open where the match is weak. Size is omitted from some rows. Given values are once, few, many or a class for expanded clones.

CDR3 protein,CDR3 DNA,D gene,CDR3 length,V gene,clone size,J gene
CASSPNYPNTGELFF,TGTGCCAGCAGTCCAAACTACCCCAACACCGGGGAGCTGTTTTTT,.,15,TRBV6-6,few,TRBJ2-2
CSAGAPTSGGSRYEQYF,TGCAGCGCCGGAGCCCCGACTAGCGGGGGGTCTAGGTACGAGCAGTACTTC,TRBD2,17,TRBV29-1,few,TRBJ2-7
CASSQGPDPNNSPLHF,TGTGCCAGCAGCCAGGGGCCTGACCCCAATAATTCACCCCTCCACTTT,.,16,TRBV7-2,once,TRBJ1-6
CASWKQGRQPQHF,TGTGCCAGCTGGAAACAGGGTAGACAGCCCCAGCATTTT,.,13,TRBV28,once,TRBJ1-5
CASSLRISADTQYF,TGTGCCAGCAGCTTACGGATTAGCGCAGATACGCAGTATTTT,.,14,TRBV7-6,.,TRBJ2-3
CAHRVGDGNTIYF,TGTGCCCACAGGGTGGGTGACGGAAACACCATATATTTT,.,13,TRBV30,.,TRBJ1-3
CASSRRQGNTGELFF,TGTGCCAGCAGCCGCAGACAGGGGAACACCGGGGAGCTGTTTTTT,TRBD1,15,TRBV14,.,TRBJ2-2
CASSVDRGADTQYF,TGTGCCAGCAGCGTAGACAGGGGCGCAGATACGCAGTATTTT,TRBD1,14,TRBV11-2,.,TRBJ2-3
CASSSELQRRTDTQYF,TGCGCCAGCAGCTCCGAGCTACAGAGACGCACAGATACGCAGTATTTT,.,16,TRBV5-1,.,TRBJ2-3
CSVGQGSFAEAFF,TGCAGCGTTGGCCAGGGGTCTTTCGCTGAAGCTTTCTTT,.,13,TRBV29-1,few,TRBJ1-1
CASSQRGGEGQPQHF,TGTGCCAGCAGCCAGAGGGGGGGGGAGGGTCAGCCCCAGCATTTT,.,15,TRBV9,.,TRBJ1-5
CASSLTSGSSYEQYF,TGTGCCAGCAGCTTAACCAGCGGGAGCTCCTACGAGCAGTACTTC,TRBD2,15,TRBV7-3,few,TRBJ2-7
CASSAAGPPGGEQFF,TGTGCCAGCAGCGCGGCCGGGCCCCCGGGGGGTGAGCAGTTCTTC,TRBD2,15,TRBV7-2,.,TRBJ2-1
CASSLAQAIYGYTF,TGTGCCAGCAGCTTGGCTCAGGCGATTTATGGCTACACCTTC,.,14,TRBV5-6,.,TRBJ1-2
CASSALQDMNTEAFF,TGCGCCAGCAGCGCCCTCCAGGACATGAACACTGAAGCTTTCTTT,.,15,TRBV5-1,.,TRBJ1-1
CASSLMEAGEQFF,TGTGCCAGCAGCTTGATGGAGGCAGGAGAGCAGTTCTTC,.,13,TRBV5-4,.,TRBJ2-1
CASSLSGSWTYEQYF,TGCGCCAGCAGCCTCAGCGGGAGTTGGACCTACGAGCAGTACTTC,TRBD2,15,TRBV5-1,few,TRBJ2-7
CASSLSSNEQYF,TGTGCCAGCAGCCTTTCAAGCAACGAGCAGTACTTC,.,12,TRBV7-9,.,TRBJ2-7
CASGTGQSYGYTF,TGCGCCAGCGGGACAGGGCAGAGCTATGGCTACACCTTC,TRBD1,13,TRBV10-2,few,TRBJ1-2
CSVQNIQSGSGTGELFF,TGCAGCGTCCAAAATATCCAAAGCGGGAGCGGTACCGGGGAGCTGTTTTTT,TRBD2,17,TRBV29-1,large,TRBJ2-2